The 18 T cell receptor beta chains listed next were all sequenced from one sample in a study of blood T cell repertoires in COVID-19 (TCRdb year 2020). Library creation used the immunoSEQ multiplex PCR assay. As stored in TCRdb, this immuneACCESS dataset retains in-frame rearrangements with V and J assigned. A fraction of the clones does not appear; measured against another copy, unresolved V genes explain less than half of the discrepancy, and the remainder lacks a known reason. The sample yields approximately 280,000 clones; around 85% were counted once. The ten biggest clones cover roughly 2.6% of the sample. The sample comprised PBMCs or T cells enriched from blood (not recorded which). Receptors originate from a woman between 50 and 59 years old who had recovered from COVID-19.

The chain links TRBV9 to TRBJ1-6, with 9 bases fitting TRBD1. Per germline, CDR1 SGDLS and CDR2 YYNGEE. V lost 4 bases and J lost 10; bases outside the gene matches: 9. The CDR3 consists of 15 residues. The CDR3 protein is CASSSWGQGISPLHF. The CDR3 nucleotides read TGTGCCAGCAGCTCGTGGGGACAGGGAATCTCACCCCTCCACTTT.

This clone showed up just a few times. The chain couples TRBV5-3 to TRBJ1-5, with TRBD1 matching over 8 bases. TRBV5-3 counts as an open reading frame of uncertain function. Losses at the gene ends were 5 bases for V and 3 bases for J; bases not matched to a gene: 19. The length of the CDR3 is 19 residues. The CDR3 coding sequence is TGTGCCAGAAGTCGTTACACAGGGGGTTATGGTAGGGCCAATCAGCCCCAGCATTTT. Translated, it gives CARSRYTGGYGRANQPQHF.

The V and J genes are TRBV7-3 and TRBJ2-2, with 8 bases identical to TRBD1. The CDR3 has 17 residues. Germline V gene lookup returns CDR1 SGHTA and CDR2 FQGTGA. The trim removed 5 bases at V and 6 bases at J, leaving 14 bases unmatched. The CDR3 loop is CASSPEWGQEGPGELFF. In DNA form, the CDR3 reads TGTGCCAGCAGCCCCGAGTGGGGACAGGAGGGACCCGGGGAGCTGTTTTTT.

V is TRBV6-5 and J is TRBJ1-6, with D uncertain. Germline V CDR1 and CDR2: MNHEY, SVGAGI. This CDR3 region has 14 residues. In DNA form, the CDR3 reads TGTGCAGTCGCGGGAACGTTTGTTAATTCACCCCTCCACTTT. The encoded protein is CAVAGTFVNSPLHF.

With respect to this clone: The sample contains more than one DNA sequence encoding this CDR3. J is TRBJ1-2 and V is TRBV5-1, with a weak D call TRBD1 (5 bases). The V and J ends lost 0 bases and 8 bases respectively, with 11 bases between them. Germline lookup yields CDR1 SGHRS and CDR2 YFSETQ. The CDR3 sequence is 13 residues long. Written as DNA, the CDR3 is TGCGCCAGCAGCTTGGGGCCAGGGAACGGCTACACCTTC. Residues: CASSLGPGNGYTF.

The chain is built from TRBV19 and TRBJ1-1; TRBD1 matches at 9 bases. V trimming: 9 bases; J trimming: 4 bases; junction bases outside the gene matches: 12. The CDR3 sequence is 15 residues long. Germline CDR1 is LNHDA and CDR2 is SQIVND (reference sequence). The DNA for the CDR3 is TGTGCCAGCGACAGGGGGTTAATCGCGGGCACTGAAGCTTTCTTT. Residues: CASDRGLIAGTEAFF.

This clone was seen only a few times. The chain links TRBV2 to TRBJ1-1; D is unclear. CDR3 length: 11 amino acids. Germline lookup yields CDR1 SNHLY and CDR2 FYNNEI. The V and J ends lost 8 bases and 3 bases respectively, with 7 bases between them. CDR3 protein: CASWAYTEAFF. CDR3 DNA: TGTGCCAGCTGGGCGTACACTGAAGCTTTCTTT.

CDR3 loop: CASSLPGGGNQPQHF. The CDR3 coding sequence is TGTGCCAGCAGTTTGCCGGGGGGGGGCAATCAGCCCCAGCATTTT. V and J are TRBV28 and TRBJ1-5; tentative D call: TRBD1 (5 bases). V was clipped by 3 bases and J by 2 bases, with 11 bases between them. This CDR3 is built from 15 residues. Germline CDR1 reads MDHEN; CDR2 reads SYDVKM.

This chain connects TRBV5-4 to TRBJ2-6, with TRBD2 identical over 9 bases. This CDR3 comprises 19 residues. CDR1 and CDR2 from the germline V gene are SGHNT and YYREEE (reference sequence). With V trimmed by 4 bases and J by 1 base, 12 bases remained unmatched. In nucleotides, the CDR3 is TGTGCCAGCAGCCTTACCCTGGTAGCGGGAGTTTCTGGGGCCAACGTCCTGACTTTC. Protein: CASSLTLVAGVSGANVLTF.

This chain links TRBV10-2 with TRBJ2-1, with 12 bases matching TRBD2. Germline lookup yields CDR1 WSHSY and CDR2 SAAADI. The V and J ends lost 6 bases and 8 bases, in that order; junction bases with no gene match: 5. This CDR3 is built from 14 residues. CDR3 DNA: TGCGCCAGCAGAAGACTAGCGGGAGTCTATGAGCAGTTCTTC. Its protein product is CASRRLAGVYEQFF.

This clone occurred a few times. The chain is built from TRBV11-2 and TRBJ1-4; TRBD1 might be the D (5 bases). V dropped 5 bases and J dropped 4 bases, with 14 bases sitting between them. Per germline, CDR1 SGHAT and CDR2 FQNNGV. This CDR3 spans 15 amino acids. The CDR3 DNA reads as TGTGCCAGCAGCCCCCATGGGGCCGGTAATGAAAAACTGTTTTTT. Its translation is CASSPHGAGNEKLFF.

With regard to this clone: This CDR3 is also generated by other DNA sequences in the sample. V gene TRBV11-2 combines with J gene TRBJ2-7, with 7 bases fitting TRBD1. V lost 3 bases and J lost 0; bases outside the gene matches: 2. This CDR3 spans 14 amino acids. Germline lookup yields CDR1 SGHAT and CDR2 FQNNGV. The CDR3 reads CASSLGTASYEQYF. The CDR3 region has the DNA TGTGCCAGCAGCTTGGGGACAGCCTCCTACGAGCAGTACTTC.

The V gene is TRBV29-1, the J gene TRBJ1-2, with 9 bases aligning to TRBD1. The CDR3 totals 16 residues. J gave up 3 bases and V 3 bases, and 11 bases lay outside the gene matches. Germline assignment: CDR1 SQVTM and CDR2 ANQGSEA. The CDR3 loop is CSVDFHRDRDHYGYTF. The CDR3 DNA is TGCAGCGTTGATTTCCACCGGGACAGGGACCACTATGGCTACACCTTC.

This chain links TRBV5-1 with TRBJ2-3, with a weak D call TRBD2 (7 bases). Trimming took off 4 bases at V and 0 bases at J, with 15 bases between the two ends. Germline V gene lookup returns CDR1 SGHRS and CDR2 YFSETQ. The CDR3 loop spans 16 amino acids. CDR3 residues: CASSKGGAGSTDTQYF. The CDR3 coding sequence is TGCGCCAGCAGCAAAGGGGGGGCGGGGAGCACAGATACGCAGTATTTT.

The chain employs TRBV5-6 and TRBJ1-1; TRBD1 matches 8 bases. Trimming cost V 2 bases and J 4 bases; bases outside gene matches: 7. Germline V lookup: CDR1 SGHDT, CDR2 YYEEEE. The CDR3 spans 15 residues. The CDR3 DNA is TGTGCCAGCAGCTTCCTGACAGGGGTAGGCACTGAAGCTTTCTTT. Translation gives CASSFLTGVGTEAFF.

The V and J genes are TRBV3-1 (or the pseudogene TRBV3-2) and TRBJ2-1; 12 positions agree with TRBD2. The CDR3 spans 20 residues. J lost 4 bases, V lost 4 bases, and 17 bases had no gene match. The V gene's germline CDR1 is LGHDT and CDR2 YNNKEL (reference sequence). CDR3 coding DNA: TGTGCCAGCAGCCCAGGGGCCGGGACTAGCGGGTTAGGGGGTTACAATGAGCAGTTCTTC. Residues: CASSPGAGTSGLGGYNEQFF.

Concerning this clone: Other DNA sequences of this sample code for an identical CDR3. V and J are TRBV7-9 and TRBJ2-7, with D possibly TRBD2 on 5 matching bases. Germline loops: CDR1 SEHNR, CDR2 FQNEAQ (reference sequence). The CDR3 extends over 12 amino acids. Trimming left V 2 bases short and J 4 bases short, with 6 bases between. The DNA for the CDR3 is TGTGCCAGCAGCTTACGGGGATACGAGCAGTACTTC. Residues: CASSLRGYEQYF.

The chain joins TRBV12-3 or TRBV12-4 to TRBJ1-2, with D uncertain. Trimming left V 5 bases short and J 9 bases short, with 13 bases between. There are 12 residues in the CDR3. CDR3 residues: CASSRPEGSYTF. The DNA for the CDR3 is TGTGCCAGCAGTCGCCCGGAGGGCAGCTACACCTTC.